The clone carrying this TCR beta chain was seen a handful of times. This sample stems from a study of blood T cell repertoires in COVID-19. About the research overall: COVID-19 samples, acute and convalescent, were from the United States, Italy and Spain. T cells, B-cell-depleted T cells, or PBMCs provided the cDNA or gDNA that served as material.

Source study methods: Reference gene primer amplification in the assay estimated nucleated cell counts. Here immunoSEQ multiplex PCR was the method, and the copy in TCRdb shows in-frame clones only, minus some. That table supplies the V and J calls and clone size; D and trimming were determined from the DNA. The sample yields roughly 240,000 clones, approximately 84% seen once. J lost 6 bases, V lost 4 bases, and 5 bases had no gene match. CDR3 length: 15 residues. The germline gives CDR1 SEHNR, CDR2 FQNEAQ (reference sequence). The sample consisted of peripheral blood. V usage is TRBV7-9 and J usage is TRBJ2-3, with 12 bases fitting TRBD2. The clonotype originates from a woman older than 75 with acute or convalescent COVID-19. CDR3 in amino acids: CASSWASGGGDTQYF. The CDR3 DNA is TGTGCCAGCAGCTGGGCTAGCGGGGGGGGCGATACGCAGTATTTT. The whole variable domain, filled in from reference TRBV7-9 and TRBJ2-3, reads DTGVSQNPRHKITKRGQNVTFRCDPISEHNRLYWYRQTLGQGPEFLTYFQNEAQLEKSRLLSDRFSAERPKGSFSTLEIQRTEQGDSAMYLCASSWASGGGDTQYFGPGTRLTVL.